The 11 T cell receptor beta chains below all came from one sample that was sequenced in a study of blood T cell repertoires in COVID-19. Some clones are missing from TCRdb's copy, which holds only in-frame ones; the method was immunoSEQ multiplex PCR. The repertoire holds approximately 290,000 clones, with approximately 85% as singletons. Sequencing input: PBMCs or T cells enriched from blood (not recorded which). Every receptor here comes from a woman aged 25 to 39 who had recovered from COVID-19.

V usage is TRBV27 and J usage is TRBJ2-7, with 8 nucleotides matching TRBD1. The ends lost 6 bases at V and 2 bases at J; junction bases unmatched: 3. CDR3 length equals 13 residues. Per germline, CDR1 MNHEY and CDR2 SMNVEV (reference sequence). The CDR3: CASRLGQAYEQYF. CDR3 bases: TGTGCCAGCAGACTGGGACAGGCCTACGAGCAGTACTTC.

The rearrangement links TRBV10-3 to TRBJ1-4, with a possible D match to TRBD1 (5 bases). Per the germline V gene, CDR1 is ENHRY and CDR2 is SYGVKD. Trimming stripped 0 bases from V and 4 bases from J, with 12 bases between. This CDR3 has 16 amino acids. As DNA, the CDR3 is TGTGCCATCAGTGAGTCTGGTGGGGGGAGTAATGAAAAACTGTTTTTT. Translation: CAISESGGGSNEKLFF.

This clone was counted a few times. The rearrangement joins TRBV18 to TRBJ1-2; D unresolved. Germline V gives CDR1 KGHSH, CDR2 LQKENI. The V end was cut by 5 bases, the J end by 4 bases, with 17 bases between. The CDR3 is 15 amino acids. The CDR3 spells CASSSSEGFAYGYTF. CDR3 coding DNA: TGTGCCAGCTCAAGCTCGGAGGGATTTGCCTATGGCTACACCTTC.

This clone was detected once. The chain is built from TRBV6-5 and TRBJ2-7; TRBD1 matches 8 bases. Germline V gives CDR1 MNHEY, CDR2 SVGAGI. Trimming took 6 bases from V and 4 from J; bases not matched to a gene: 5. The CDR3 consists of 13 residues. CDR3 sequence (DNA): TGTGCCAGCAGCCAAGGACAGGGTTACGAGCAGTACTTC. Its protein is CASSQGQGYEQYF.

The sample holds one count of this clone. J is TRBJ1-3 and V is TRBV7-9; D is ambiguous. This CDR3 region has 15 residues. V was trimmed by 3 bases and J by 4 bases, leaving 13 bases between them. The V gene's germline CDR1 is SEHNR and CDR2 FQNEAQ (reference sequence). The CDR3 loop is CASSFLQNPGNTIYF. The CDR3 DNA sequence: TGTGCCAGCAGCTTTTTACAGAATCCAGGAAACACCATATATTTT. Full variable domain (missing parts from reference TRBV7-9 and TRBJ1-3): DTGVSQNPRHKITKRGQNVTFRCDPISEHNRLYWYRQTLGQGPEFLTYFQNEAQLEKSRLLSDRFSAERPKGSFSTLEIQRTEQGDSAMYLCASSFLQNPGNTIYFGEGSWLTVV.

The chain employs TRBV27 and TRBJ2-3, with D possibly TRBD2 on 5 matching bases. V was pared by 4 bases and J by 5 bases, with 16 bases between. Per the germline V gene, CDR1 is MNHEY and CDR2 is SMNVEV (reference sequence). This CDR3 spans 15 amino acids. Written as DNA, the CDR3 is TGTGCCAGCAGTTATCCGGGCCCCCGGGGAGATACGCAGTATTTT. The encoded protein is CASSYPGPRGDTQYF.

The CDR3 DNA reads as TGTGCCGCCAAGACTAGCGAGAATGAGCAGTTCTTC. Translated: CAAKTSENEQFF. This rearrangement joins TRBV10-3 to TRBJ2-1; 8 bases fit TRBD2. Germline V gene sequence: CDR1 ENHRY, CDR2 SYGVKD. V shed 11 bases, J shed 7 bases, and the junction held 7 bases outside the gene matches. The CDR3 has 12 amino acids.

The chain links TRBV18 to TRBJ1-1; tentatively, D is TRBD1 (6 bases). The CDR3 sequence is 16 residues long. In germline, CDR1 is KGHSH, CDR2 LQKENI. V lost 3 bases, J lost 0 bases, and 14 bases lay in between. CDR3 sequence: CASSPTTGSMNTEAFF. The CDR3 DNA sequence: TGTGCCAGCTCACCGACGACAGGCAGCATGAACACTGAAGCTTTCTTT.

V gene TRBV27 combines with J gene TRBJ1-1; 7 bases line up with TRBD1. CDR1 and CDR2 from the germline V gene are MNHEY and SMNVEV (reference sequence). The CDR3 sequence is 13 residues long. J lost 6 bases, V lost 7 bases, and 8 bases had no gene match. The CDR3: CASTLRQGAEAFF. The DNA of the CDR3 is TGTGCCAGCACTCTCAGACAGGGCGCTGAAGCTTTCTTT.

The V gene is TRBV29-1, the J gene TRBJ1-1; the match to TRBD1 covers 8 bases. Losses at the gene ends were 6 bases for V and 2 bases for J; bases not matched to a gene: 5. Germline CDR1 reads SQVTM; CDR2 reads ANQGSEA. The CDR3 runs to 13 residues. CDR3 in amino acids: CSVAGQANTEAFF. The CDR3 DNA is TGCAGCGTGGCGGGACAGGCCAACACTGAAGCTTTCTTT.

V gene TRBV9 combines with J gene TRBJ1-1; D unclear. The V end lost 4 bases, the J end lost 8 bases, and 21 bases lay between the germline ends. The CDR3 is 15 residues long. Germline V gives CDR1 SGDLS, CDR2 YYNGEE. The CDR3 is CASSPNRASISEAFF. CDR3 in DNA: TGTGCCAGCAGCCCCAACCGGGCTAGCATTTCAGAAGCTTTCTTT.